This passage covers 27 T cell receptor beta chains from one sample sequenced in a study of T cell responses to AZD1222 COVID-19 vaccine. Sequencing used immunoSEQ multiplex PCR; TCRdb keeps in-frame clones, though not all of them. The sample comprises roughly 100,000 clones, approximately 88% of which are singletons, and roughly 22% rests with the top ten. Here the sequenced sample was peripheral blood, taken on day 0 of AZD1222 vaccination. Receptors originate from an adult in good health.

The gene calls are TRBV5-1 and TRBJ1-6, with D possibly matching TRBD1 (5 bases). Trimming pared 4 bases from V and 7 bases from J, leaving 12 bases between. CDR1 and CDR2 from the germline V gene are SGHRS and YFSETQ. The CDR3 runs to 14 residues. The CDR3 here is CASSTTEKNSPLHF. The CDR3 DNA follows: TGCGCCAGCAGCACGACAGAAAAAAATTCACCCCTCCACTTT.

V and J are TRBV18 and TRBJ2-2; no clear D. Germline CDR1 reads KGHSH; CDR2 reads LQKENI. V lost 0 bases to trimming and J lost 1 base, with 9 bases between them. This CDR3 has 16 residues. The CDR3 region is CASSPPGVGNTGELFF. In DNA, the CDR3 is TGTGCCAGCTCACCACCGGGCGTAGGGAACACCGGGGAGCTGTTTTTT.

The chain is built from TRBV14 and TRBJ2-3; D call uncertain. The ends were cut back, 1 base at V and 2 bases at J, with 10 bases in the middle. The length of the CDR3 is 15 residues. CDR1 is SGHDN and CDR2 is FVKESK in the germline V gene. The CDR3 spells CASSQGRQNTDTQYF. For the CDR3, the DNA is TGTGCCAGCAGCCAAGGTCGGCAGAACACAGATACGCAGTATTTT. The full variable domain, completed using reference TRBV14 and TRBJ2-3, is EAGVTQFPSHSVIEKGQTVTLRCDPISGHDNLYWYRRVMGKEIKFLLHFVKESKQDESGMPNNRFLAERTGGTYSTLKVQPAELEDSGVYFCASSQGRQNTDTQYFGPGTRLTVL.

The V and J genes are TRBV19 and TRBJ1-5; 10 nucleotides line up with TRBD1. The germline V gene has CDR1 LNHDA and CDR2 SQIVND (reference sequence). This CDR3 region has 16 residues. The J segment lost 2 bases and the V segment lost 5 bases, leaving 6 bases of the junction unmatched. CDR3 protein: CASSAPGQGGNQPQHF. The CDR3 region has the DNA TGTGCCAGTAGTGCCCCCGGACAGGGGGGCAATCAGCCCCAGCATTTT.

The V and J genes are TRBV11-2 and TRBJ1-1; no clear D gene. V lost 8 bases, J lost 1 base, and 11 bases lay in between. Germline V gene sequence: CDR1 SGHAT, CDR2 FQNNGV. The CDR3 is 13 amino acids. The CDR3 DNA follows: TGTGCCAGCGGTTTGACGGAGAACACTGAAGCTTTCTTT. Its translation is CASGLTENTEAFF.

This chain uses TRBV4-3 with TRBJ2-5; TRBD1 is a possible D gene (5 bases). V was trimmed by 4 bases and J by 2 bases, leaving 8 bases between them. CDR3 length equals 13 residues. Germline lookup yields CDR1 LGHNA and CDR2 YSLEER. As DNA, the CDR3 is TGCGCCAGCAGCCGGGGCTATCAAGAGACCCAGTACTTC. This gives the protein CASSRGYQETQYF.

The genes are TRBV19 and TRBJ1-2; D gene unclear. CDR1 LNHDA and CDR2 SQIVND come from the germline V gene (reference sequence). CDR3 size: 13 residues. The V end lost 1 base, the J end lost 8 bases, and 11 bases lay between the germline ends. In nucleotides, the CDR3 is TGTGCCAGTAGTATAGCACCCTTACGGGGCTACACCTTC. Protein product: CASSIAPLRGYTF.

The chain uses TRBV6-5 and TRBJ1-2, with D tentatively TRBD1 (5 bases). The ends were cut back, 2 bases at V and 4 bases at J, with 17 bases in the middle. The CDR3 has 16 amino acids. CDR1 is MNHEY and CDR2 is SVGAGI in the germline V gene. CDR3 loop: CASSYGLAGLGYGYTF. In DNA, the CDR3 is TGTGCCAGCAGTTACGGGCTGGCAGGGCTTGGCTATGGCTACACCTTC.

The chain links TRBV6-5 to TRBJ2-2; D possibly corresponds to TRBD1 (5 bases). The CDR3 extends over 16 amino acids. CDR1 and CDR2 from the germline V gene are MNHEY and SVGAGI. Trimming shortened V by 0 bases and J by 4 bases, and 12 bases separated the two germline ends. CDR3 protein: CASSYSGVPGTGELFF. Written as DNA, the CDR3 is TGTGCCAGCAGTTACTCAGGGGTCCCGGGCACCGGGGAGCTGTTTTTT.

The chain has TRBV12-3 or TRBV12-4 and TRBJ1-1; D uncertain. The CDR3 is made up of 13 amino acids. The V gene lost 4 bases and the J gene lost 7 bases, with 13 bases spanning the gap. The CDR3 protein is CASSSGYLREAFF. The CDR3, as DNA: TGTGCCAGCAGTTCTGGCTACTTGCGTGAAGCTTTCTTT.

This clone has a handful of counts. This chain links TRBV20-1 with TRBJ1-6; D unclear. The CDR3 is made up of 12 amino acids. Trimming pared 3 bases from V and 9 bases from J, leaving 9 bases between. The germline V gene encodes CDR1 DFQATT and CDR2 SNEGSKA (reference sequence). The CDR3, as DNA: TGCAGTGCTAGTCCGGAGAGTTCACCCCTCCACTTT. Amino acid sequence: CSASPESSPLHF.

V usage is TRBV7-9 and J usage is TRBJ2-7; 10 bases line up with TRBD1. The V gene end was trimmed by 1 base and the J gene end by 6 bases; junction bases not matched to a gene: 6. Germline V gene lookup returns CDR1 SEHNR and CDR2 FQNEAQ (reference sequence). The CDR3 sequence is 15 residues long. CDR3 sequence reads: CASSLGQGARGEQYF. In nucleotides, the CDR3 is TGTGCCAGCAGCTTAGGACAGGGGGCGCGGGGCGAGCAGTACTTC. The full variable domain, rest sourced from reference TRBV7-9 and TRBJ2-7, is DTGVSQNPRHKITKRGQNVTFRCDPISEHNRLYWYRQTLGQGPEFLTYFQNEAQLEKSRLLSDRFSAERPKGSFSTLEIQRTEQGDSAMYLCASSLGQGARGEQYFGPGTRLTVT.

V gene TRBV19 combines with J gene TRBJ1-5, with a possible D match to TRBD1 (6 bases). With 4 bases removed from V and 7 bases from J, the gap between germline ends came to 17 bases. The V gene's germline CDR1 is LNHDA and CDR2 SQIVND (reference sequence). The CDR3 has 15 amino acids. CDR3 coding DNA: TGTGCCAGTAGTACCTCGGGGGGCGGCTACCAGCCCCAGCATTTT. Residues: CASSTSGGGYQPQHF.

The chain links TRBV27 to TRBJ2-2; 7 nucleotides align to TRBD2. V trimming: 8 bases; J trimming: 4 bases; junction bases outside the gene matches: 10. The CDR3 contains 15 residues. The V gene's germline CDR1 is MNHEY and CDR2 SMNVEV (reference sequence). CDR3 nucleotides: TGTGCCAGCCGTCGGGCTAGCGGAAGCACCGGGGAGCTGTTTTTT. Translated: CASRRASGSTGELFF.

The CDR3 loop reads CASSYQRSSYNEQFF. The CDR3, as DNA: TGTGCCAGCAGTTACCAGCGCTCCTCCTACAATGAGCAGTTCTTC. The V gene is TRBV6-5, the J gene TRBJ2-1; D not resolved. The CDR3 covers 15 residues. Germline CDR1 MNHEY, CDR2 SVGAGI. V lost 2 bases and J 0 bases, leaving 8 bases between the germline ends.

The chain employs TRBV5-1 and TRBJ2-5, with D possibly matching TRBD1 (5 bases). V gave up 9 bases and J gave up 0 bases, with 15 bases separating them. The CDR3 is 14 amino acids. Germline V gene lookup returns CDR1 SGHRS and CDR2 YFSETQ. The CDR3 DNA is TGCGCCACCGCGGACACAACGTACCAAGAGACCCAGTACTTC. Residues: CATADTTYQETQYF.

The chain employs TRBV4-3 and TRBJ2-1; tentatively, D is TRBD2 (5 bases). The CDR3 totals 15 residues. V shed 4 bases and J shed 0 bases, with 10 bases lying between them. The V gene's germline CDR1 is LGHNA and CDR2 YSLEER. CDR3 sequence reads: CASSPTGSSYNEQFF. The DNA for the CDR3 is TGCGCCAGCAGCCCAACGGGAAGCTCCTACAATGAGCAGTTCTTC.

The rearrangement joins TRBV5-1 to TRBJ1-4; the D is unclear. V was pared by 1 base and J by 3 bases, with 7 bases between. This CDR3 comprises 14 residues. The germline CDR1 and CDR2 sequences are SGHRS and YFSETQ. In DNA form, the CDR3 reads TGCGCCAGCAGCTTGACGGCTCCTAATGAAAAACTGTTTTTT. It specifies CASSLTAPNEKLFF.

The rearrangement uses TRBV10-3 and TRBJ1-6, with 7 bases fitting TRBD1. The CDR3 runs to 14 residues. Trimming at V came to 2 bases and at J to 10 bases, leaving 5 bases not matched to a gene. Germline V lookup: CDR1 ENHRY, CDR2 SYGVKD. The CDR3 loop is CAISETGVYSPLHF. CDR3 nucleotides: TGTGCCATCAGTGAGACAGGGGTATACTCACCCCTCCACTTT.

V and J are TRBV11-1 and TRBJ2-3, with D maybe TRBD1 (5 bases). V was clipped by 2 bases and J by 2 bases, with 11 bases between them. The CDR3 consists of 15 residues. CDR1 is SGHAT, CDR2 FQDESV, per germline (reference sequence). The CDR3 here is CASSLMGLVTDTQYF. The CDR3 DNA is TGTGCCAGCAGCTTAATGGGGCTAGTCACAGATACGCAGTATTTT.

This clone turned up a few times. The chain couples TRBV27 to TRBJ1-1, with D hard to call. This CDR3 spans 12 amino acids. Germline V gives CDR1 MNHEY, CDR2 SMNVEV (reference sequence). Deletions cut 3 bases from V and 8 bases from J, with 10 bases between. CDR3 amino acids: CASSFSGSEAFF. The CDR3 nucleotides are TGTGCCAGCAGTTTTTCGGGGTCGGAAGCTTTCTTT.

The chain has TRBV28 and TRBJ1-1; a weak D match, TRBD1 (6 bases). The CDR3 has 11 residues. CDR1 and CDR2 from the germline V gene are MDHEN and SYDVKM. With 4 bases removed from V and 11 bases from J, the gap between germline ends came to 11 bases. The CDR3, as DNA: TGTGCCAGCAGTTACAGGGATAGGGCTTTCTTT. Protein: CASSYRDRAFF.

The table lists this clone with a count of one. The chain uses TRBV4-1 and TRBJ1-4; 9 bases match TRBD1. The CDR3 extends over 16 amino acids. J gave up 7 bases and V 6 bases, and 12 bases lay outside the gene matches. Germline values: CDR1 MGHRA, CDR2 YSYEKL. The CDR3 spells CASRHLLQGAGEKLFF. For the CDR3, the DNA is TGCGCCAGCAGACACCTATTACAGGGGGCGGGTGAAAAACTGTTTTTT.

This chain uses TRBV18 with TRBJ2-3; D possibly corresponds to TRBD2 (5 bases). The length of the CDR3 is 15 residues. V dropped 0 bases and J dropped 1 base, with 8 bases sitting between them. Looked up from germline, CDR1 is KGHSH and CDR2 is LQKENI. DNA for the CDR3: TGTGCCAGCTCACCACCGGGTAGCGGCACAGATACGCAGTATTTT. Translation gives CASSPPGSGTDTQYF. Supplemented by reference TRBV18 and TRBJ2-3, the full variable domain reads NAGVMQNPRHLVRRRGQEARLRCSPMKGHSHVYWYRQLPEEGLKFMVYLQKENIIDESGMPKERFSAEFPKEGPSILRIQQVVRGDSAAYFCASSPPGSGTDTQYFGPGTRLTVL.

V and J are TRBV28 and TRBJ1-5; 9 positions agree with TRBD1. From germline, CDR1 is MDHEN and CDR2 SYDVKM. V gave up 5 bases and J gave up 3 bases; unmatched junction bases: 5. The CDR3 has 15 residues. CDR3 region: CASSTGQGLNQPQHF. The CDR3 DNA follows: TGTGCCAGCAGTACCGGACAGGGGCTCAATCAGCCCCAGCATTTT.

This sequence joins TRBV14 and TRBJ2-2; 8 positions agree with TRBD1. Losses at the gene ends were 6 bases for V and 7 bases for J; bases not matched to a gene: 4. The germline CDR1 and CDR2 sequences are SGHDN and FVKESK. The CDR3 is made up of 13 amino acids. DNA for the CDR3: TGTGCCAGCAGGCAACAGGGGGTCGGGGAGCTGTTTTTT. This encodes CASRQQGVGELFF.

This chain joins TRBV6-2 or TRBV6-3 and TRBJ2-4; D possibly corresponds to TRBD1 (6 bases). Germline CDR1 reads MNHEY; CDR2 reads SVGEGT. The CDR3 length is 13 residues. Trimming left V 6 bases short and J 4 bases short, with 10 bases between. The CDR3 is CASSRTDKNIQYF. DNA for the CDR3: TGTGCCAGCAGCCGGACAGATAAAAACATTCAGTACTTC.